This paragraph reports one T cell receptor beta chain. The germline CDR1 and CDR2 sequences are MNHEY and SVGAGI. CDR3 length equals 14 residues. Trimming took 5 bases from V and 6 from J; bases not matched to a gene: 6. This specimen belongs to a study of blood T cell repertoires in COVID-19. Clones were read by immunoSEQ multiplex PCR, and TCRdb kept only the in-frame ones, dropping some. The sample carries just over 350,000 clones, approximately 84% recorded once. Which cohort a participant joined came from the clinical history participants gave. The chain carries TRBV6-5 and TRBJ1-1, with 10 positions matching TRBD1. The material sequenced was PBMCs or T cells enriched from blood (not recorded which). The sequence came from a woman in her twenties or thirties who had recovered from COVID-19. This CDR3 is CASSRDRGISEAFF. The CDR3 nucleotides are TGTGCCAGCAGTCGGGACAGGGGCATATCTGAAGCTTTCTTT.